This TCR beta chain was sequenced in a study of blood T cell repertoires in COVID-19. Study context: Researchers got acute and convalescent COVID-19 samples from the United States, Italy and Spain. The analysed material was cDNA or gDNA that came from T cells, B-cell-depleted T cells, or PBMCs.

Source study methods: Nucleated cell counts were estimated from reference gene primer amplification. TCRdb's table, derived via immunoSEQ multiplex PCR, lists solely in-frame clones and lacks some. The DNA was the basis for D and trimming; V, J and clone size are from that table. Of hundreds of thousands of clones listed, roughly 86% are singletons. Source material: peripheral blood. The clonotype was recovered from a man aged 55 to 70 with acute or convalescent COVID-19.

CDR3 coding DNA: TGTGCCAGCAGCTTAGCGCACGGGCTAGCGGCCGGGGAGACCCAGTACTTC. It encodes CASSLAHGLAAGETQYF. This chain joins TRBV7-2 and TRBJ2-5; 7 bases align to TRBD2. V shed 0 bases and J 5 bases; nucleotides not matched to a gene: 12. CDR1 and CDR2 from the germline V gene are SGHTA and FQGNSA. The CDR3 contains 17 residues.